The 27 T cell receptor beta chains given below trace back to one sample, sequenced in a study of neurological immune-mediated disorders. Described time point: technical triplicate 2. TCRdb re-called the 5' RACE reads through MiXCR, storing one row per CDR3 protein. The sample has under 65,000 distinct CDR3 sequences, around 24% seen once. Sequenced: PBMCs. All receptors derive from a man in his fifties or sixties with HTLV-1-associated myelopathy (HAM/TSP).

This clonotype was seen at least ten times. The chain recombines TRBV12-3 or TRBV12-4 with TRBJ2-3; no clear D gene. V was shortened by 2 bases and J by 5 bases, with 11 bases between the two germline ends. The CDR3 runs to 14 residues. For the CDR3, the DNA is TGTGCCAGCAGTTTAACGAGCTCGAGAGATACGCAGTATTTT. Its protein product is CASSLTSSRDTQYF.

This clonotype came up many times. The J gene is TRBJ2-3, the V gene TRBV4-2, with D unresolved. CDR1 and CDR2 from the germline V gene are LGHNA and YNFKEQ. V was shortened by 4 bases and J by 2 bases, with 10 bases between the two germline ends. The CDR3 extends over 14 amino acids. DNA for the CDR3: TGTGCCAGCAGCCCACGAAGAGACACAGATACGCAGTATTTT. It codes for CASSPRRDTDTQYF.

There are many counts of this clonotype. This chain uses TRBV20-1 with TRBJ1-5; no firm D call. V gave up 3 bases and J gave up 5 bases, with 17 bases separating them. Germline CDR1 is DFQATT and CDR2 is SNEGSKA (reference sequence). The CDR3 spans 15 residues. The CDR3 here is CSASREISRDQPQHF. The CDR3 nucleotides read TGCAGTGCTAGTCGAGAGATCTCACGGGATCAGCCCCAGCATTTT.

In this sample, this clonotype turned up a few times. The chain joins TRBV10-3 to TRBJ1-4; D is unresolved. Germline-derived CDR1 and CDR2 are ENHRY and SYGVKD. The CDR3 is 14 amino acids. Trimming took off 3 bases at V and 6 bases at J, with 11 bases between the two ends. CDR3 bases: TGTGCCATCAGTGATAGGCAGTCTGATGAAAAACTGTTTTTT. This gives the protein CAISDRQSDEKLFF.

In its sample, this clonotype ranks as medium-sized. The chain couples TRBV27 to TRBJ2-7, with TRBD2 identical over 8 bases. This CDR3 has 18 residues. Germline CDR1 and CDR2: MNHEY and SMNVEV (reference sequence). J lost 5 bases, V lost 5 bases, and 20 bases had no gene match. As DNA, the CDR3 is TGTGCCAGCAGTCCCCTGGGAACGGGTGCGGGGGGTTTGGACGAGCAGTACTTC. It specifies CASSPLGTGAGGLDEQYF.

The sample holds many counts of this clonotype. CDR3: CSVGNPGQPYNEQFF. Here the CDR3 DNA reads TGCAGCGTTGGCAACCCGGGACAGCCCTACAATGAGCAGTTCTTC. V is TRBV29-1 and J is TRBJ2-1; TRBD1 aligns across 7 bases. The CDR3 contains 15 residues. Germline lookup yields CDR1 SQVTM and CDR2 ANQGSEA. The junction had 8 bases not matched to a gene; V was cut back by 4 bases and J by 2 bases.

This clonotype was observed at least ten times. The J gene is TRBJ2-3, the V gene TRBV6-6; no reliable D call. Trimming took off 7 bases at V and 0 bases at J, with 14 bases between the two ends. The CDR3 has 15 amino acids. Germline V gene data show CDR1 as MNHNY and CDR2 as SVGAGI (reference sequence). CDR3 sequence reads: CASNEDSSSTDTQYF. The DNA of the CDR3 is TGTGCCAGCAACGAAGACTCTTCCAGCACAGATACGCAGTATTTT.

The sample holds many counts of this clonotype. The chain combines TRBV6-5 with TRBJ2-7; D might be TRBD2 (5 bases). Trimming took 8 bases from V and 5 from J, leaving 19 bases between them. The CDR3 has 14 residues. Per germline, CDR1 MNHEY and CDR2 SVGAGI. DNA of the CDR3: TGTGCCAGCCGTCCTGCCGGGGTTCACCACGAGCAGTACTTC. As protein: CASRPAGVHHEQYF.

This clonotype was detected only once. V usage is TRBV5-1 and J usage is TRBJ2-2; 7 positions agree with TRBD1. Germline CDR1 and CDR2: SGHRS and YFSETQ. This CDR3 has 15 residues. The ends lost 0 bases at V and 4 bases at J; junction bases unmatched: 3. CDR3 nucleotide sequence: TGCGCCAGCAGCTTGGAGGCAGGGGGCACCGGGGAGCTGTTTTTT. This translates into CASSLEAGGTGELFF.

This clonotype has at least ten counts. The gene calls are TRBV28 and TRBJ2-1; 9 bases are a match to TRBD1. The V and J ends lost 6 bases and 9 bases, in that order; junction bases with no gene match: 9. Germline V lookup: CDR1 MDHEN, CDR2 SYDVKM. The CDR3 length is 14 residues. The CDR3 protein is CASRLGTGTSEQFF. The CDR3 DNA reads TGTGCCAGCAGGCTTGGGACAGGGACGAGTGAGCAGTTCTTC.

This clonotype was counted ten times or more. V usage is TRBV11-2 and J usage is TRBJ2-7; the D gene is possibly TRBD1 (6 bases). Germline V gene sequence: CDR1 SGHAT, CDR2 FQNNGV. Trimming pared 5 bases from V and 3 bases from J, leaving 17 bases between. The CDR3 is made up of 15 amino acids. The CDR3 bases are TGTGCCAGCAGCCTTACAAACAGGGCCGACTACGAGCAGTACTTC. It translates to CASSLTNRADYEQYF. Using reference TRBV11-2 and TRBJ2-7 for the parts outside the CDR3, the full variable domain is EAGVAQSPRYKIIEKRQSVAFWCNPISGHATLYWYQQILGQGPKLLIQFQNNGVVDDSQLPKDRFSAERLKGVDSTLKIQPAKLEDSAVYLCASSLTNRADYEQYFGPGTRLTVT.

This clonotype was observed many times. The gene calls are TRBV6-5 and TRBJ1-5; tentative D call: TRBD1 (5 bases). The CDR3 contains 15 residues. V shed 3 bases and J shed 9 bases, with 18 bases lying between them. Germline V gene data show CDR1 as MNHEY and CDR2 as SVGAGI. The CDR3 region is CASSYTGGGKSPQHF. As DNA, the CDR3 is TGTGCCAGCAGTTATACCGGGGGGGGTAAGTCGCCCCAGCATTTT.

This clonotype was observed many times. The chain recombines TRBV29-1 with TRBJ2-2, with D unclear. Germline CDR1 is SQVTM and CDR2 is ANQGSEA. The CDR3 length is 13 residues. V lost 1 base and J 5 bases, leaving 8 bases between the germline ends. CDR3: CSVEVPPTGELFF. The CDR3 DNA reads TGCAGCGTTGAAGTGCCTCCGACCGGGGAGCTGTTTTTT.

This clonotype was counted many times. The J gene is TRBJ2-1, the V gene TRBV5-1; 12 bases agree with TRBD2. From germline, CDR1 is SGHRS and CDR2 YFSETQ. This CDR3 contains 14 residues. With V trimmed by 5 bases and J by 8 bases, 5 bases remained unmatched. CDR3 amino acids: CASRLAGGRDEQFF. CDR3 bases: TGCGCCAGCAGACTAGCGGGAGGACGGGATGAGCAGTTCTTC.

The chain is built from TRBV3-1 and TRBJ2-7, with D possibly being TRBD2 (7 bases). Per germline, CDR1 LGHDT and CDR2 YNNKEL (reference sequence). The CDR3 spans 14 residues. The V gene lost 3 bases and the J gene lost 2 bases, with 11 bases spanning the gap. CDR3 in amino acids: CASSQGEGAYEQYF. The DNA for the CDR3 is TGTGCCAGCAGCCAGGGGGAGGGGGCCTACGAGCAGTACTTC.

This chain uses TRBV6-5 with TRBJ2-3; 15 bases are shared with TRBD2. Germline lookup yields CDR1 MNHEY and CDR2 SVGAGI. The CDR3 has 17 amino acids. Losses at the gene ends were 6 bases for V and 4 bases for J; bases not matched to a gene: 8. The CDR3 is CASRRGTSGRSPDTQYF. Written as DNA, the CDR3 is TGTGCCAGCAGACGCGGGACTAGCGGGAGGTCGCCAGATACGCAGTATTTT.

The rearrangement links TRBV5-1 to TRBJ2-5; D is unclear. The CDR3 extends over 14 amino acids. The V end was cut by 1 base, the J end by 2 bases, with 9 bases between. Germline V CDR1 and CDR2: SGHRS, YFSETQ. The chain's CDR3 is CASSLFQTQETQYF. CDR3 DNA sequence: TGCGCCAGCAGCTTGTTTCAGACACAAGAGACCCAGTACTTC.

This clonotype was seen more than once but under ten times. The rearrangement uses TRBV20-1 and TRBJ2-3, with D unresolved. The CDR3 totals 13 residues. Per the germline V gene, CDR1 is DFQATT and CDR2 is SNEGSKA (reference sequence). Trimming cost V 6 bases and J 7 bases, with 17 bases left between them. CDR3 protein: CSAASMYTYTQYF. The CDR3, as DNA: TGCAGTGCGGCTAGTATGTACACCTATACGCAGTATTTT.

This clonotype was seen just once. The junction does not match germline at one end; this may be a read error. V gene TRBV6-2 or TRBV6-3 combines with J gene TRBJ1-1; no reliable D call. The CDR3 has 13 amino acids. Germline CDR1 reads MNHEY; CDR2 reads SVGEGT. CDR3 in amino acids: CVSSTDMNTEAFF. In DNA form, the CDR3 reads TGTGTCAGCAGCACTGACATGAACACTGAAGCTTTCTTT.

The V and J genes are TRBV12-3 or TRBV12-4 and TRBJ2-2; D not certain. The CDR3 runs to 12 residues. V lost 8 bases and J lost 0, with 4 bases in between. CDR3 amino acids: CASAANTGELFF. In nucleotides, the CDR3 is TGTGCCAGCGCCGCGAACACCGGGGAGCTGTTTTTT.

This clonotype has a count of ten or more. The chain combines TRBV28 with TRBJ2-4; TRBD2 matches at 14 bases. The CDR3 covers 20 residues. V lost 3 bases and J lost 2; bases outside the gene matches: 12. Germline V lookup: CDR1 MDHEN, CDR2 SYDVKM. In nucleotides, the CDR3 is TGTGCCAGCAGTTTGACCCTCGGGACTAGCGGGAGTGGGTCCAAAAACATTCAGTACTTC. Encoded protein: CASSLTLGTSGSGSKNIQYF.

This clonotype has just a few counts. This chain connects TRBV5-1 to TRBJ2-7; 7 bases map to TRBD2. Trimming took 3 bases from V and 0 from J; bases not matched to a gene: 3. The germline V gene encodes CDR1 SGHRS and CDR2 YFSETQ. The length of the CDR3 is 14 residues. The CDR3 DNA sequence: TGCGCCAGCAGCTGGGGGGGGGGCTCCTACGAGCAGTACTTC. Protein product: CASSWGGGSYEQYF.

CDR3 sequence (DNA): TGTGCCAGCAGCTTGCCGGGGGCTAACTATGGCTACACCTTC. Protein sequence: CASSLPGANYGYTF. The rearrangement uses TRBV5-7 and TRBJ1-2, with D possibly matching TRBD1 (5 bases). TRBV5-7 is sorted into the ORF group, with uncertain function. CDR3 length: 14 amino acids. V was clipped by 1 base and J by 0 bases, with 7 bases between them.

This clonotype was detected ten times or more. The gene calls are TRBV15 and TRBJ2-1; possibly TRBD2 for D (6 bases). The ends were cut back, 0 bases at V and 8 bases at J, with 14 bases in the middle. Germline CDR1 reads LNHNV; CDR2 reads YYDKDF (reference sequence). The CDR3 contains 15 residues. Here the CDR3 DNA reads TGTGCCACCAGCAGAGATACTTACGGGGGTGATGAGCAGTTCTTC. This translates into CATSRDTYGGDEQFF.

In its sample, this clonotype was seen many times. CDR3 DNA: TGTGCCAGCAGCTTAACGAAGGCCACTGAAGCTTTCTTT. This sequence encodes CASSLTKATEAFF. The V call is TRBV7-3, the J call TRBJ1-1; no clear D. Trimming pared 0 bases from V and 4 bases from J, leaving 6 bases between. The CDR3 extends over 13 amino acids. Germline assignment: CDR1 SGHTA and CDR2 FQGTGA.

This clonotype showed up many times. The chain couples TRBV5-1 to TRBJ1-1; 10 bases agree with TRBD1. J was trimmed by 1 base and V by 5 bases; bases with no gene match: 2. CDR1 and CDR2 from the germline V gene are SGHRS and YFSETQ. The CDR3 has 14 residues. The CDR3 spells CASRTGGSNTEAFF. In DNA form, the CDR3 reads TGCGCCAGCAGGACAGGGGGCTCGAACACTGAAGCTTTCTTT.

The V and J genes are TRBV6-1 and TRBJ1-5, with 10 bases fitting TRBD1. Germline trimming cut 8 bases from V and 6 bases from J; bases unmatched to any gene: 7. The CDR3 sequence is 14 residues long. Germline V gene lookup returns CDR1 MNHNS and CDR2 SASEGT. The CDR3 reads CASSGTGDTQPQHF. The CDR3 DNA sequence: TGTGCCAGCTCCGGGACAGGGGATACTCAGCCCCAGCATTTT.